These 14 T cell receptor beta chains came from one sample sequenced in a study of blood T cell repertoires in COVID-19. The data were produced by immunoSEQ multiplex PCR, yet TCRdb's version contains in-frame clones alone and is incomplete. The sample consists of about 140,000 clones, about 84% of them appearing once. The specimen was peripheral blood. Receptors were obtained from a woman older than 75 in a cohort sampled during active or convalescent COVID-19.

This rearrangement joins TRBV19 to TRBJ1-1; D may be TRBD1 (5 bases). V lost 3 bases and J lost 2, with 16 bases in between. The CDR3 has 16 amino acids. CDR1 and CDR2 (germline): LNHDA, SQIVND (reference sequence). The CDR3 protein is CASSIGQRQINTEAFF. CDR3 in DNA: TGTGCCAGTAGTATTGGCCAAAGACAGATTAACACTGAAGCTTTCTTT.

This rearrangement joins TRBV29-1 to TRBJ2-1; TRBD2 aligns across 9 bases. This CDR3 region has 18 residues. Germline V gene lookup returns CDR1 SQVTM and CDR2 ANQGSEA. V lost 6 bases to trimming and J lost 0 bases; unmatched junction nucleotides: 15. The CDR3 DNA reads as TGCAGCGTCCGAACTGGCGGGGGGGCTGGATTCTCCTACAATGAGCAGTTCTTC. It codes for CSVRTGGGAGFSYNEQFF.

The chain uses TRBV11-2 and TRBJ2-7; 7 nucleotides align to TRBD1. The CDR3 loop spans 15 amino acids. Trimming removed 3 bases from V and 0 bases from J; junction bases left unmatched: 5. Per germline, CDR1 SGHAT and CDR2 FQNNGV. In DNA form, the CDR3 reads TGTGCCAGCAGCTTTCGACAGGGTCGCTCCTACGAGCAGTACTTC. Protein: CASSFRQGRSYEQYF.

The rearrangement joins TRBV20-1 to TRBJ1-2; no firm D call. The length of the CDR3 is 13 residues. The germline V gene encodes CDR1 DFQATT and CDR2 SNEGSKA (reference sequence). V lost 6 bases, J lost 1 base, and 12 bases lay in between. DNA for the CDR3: TGCAGTGCCAGTGACACATATAACTATGGCTACACCTTC. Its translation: CSASDTYNYGYTF.

This CDR3 is CASSPTGSTDTQYF. The CDR3 DNA reads as TGTGCCAGCTCACCGACAGGGAGCACAGATACGCAGTATTTT. The chain joins TRBV18 to TRBJ2-3; 7 bases align to TRBD1. CDR1 is KGHSH and CDR2 is LQKENI in the germline V gene. After removal of 3 bases from V and 0 bases from J, the junction contained 0 bases not matched to a gene. The CDR3 contains 14 residues.

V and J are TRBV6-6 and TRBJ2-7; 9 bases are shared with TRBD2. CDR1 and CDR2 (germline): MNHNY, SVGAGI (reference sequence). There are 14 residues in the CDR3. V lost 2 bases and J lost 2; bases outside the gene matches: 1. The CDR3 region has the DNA TGTGCCAGCAGTTACGCTAGCGGGGCCTACGAGCAGTACTTC. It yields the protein CASSYASGAYEQYF.

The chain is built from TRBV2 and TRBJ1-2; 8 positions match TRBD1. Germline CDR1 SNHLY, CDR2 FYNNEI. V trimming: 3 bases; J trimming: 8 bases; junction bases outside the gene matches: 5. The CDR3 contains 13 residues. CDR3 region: CASSDRGRGGYTF. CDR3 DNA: TGTGCCAGCAGTGACAGGGGGCGCGGGGGCTACACCTTC.

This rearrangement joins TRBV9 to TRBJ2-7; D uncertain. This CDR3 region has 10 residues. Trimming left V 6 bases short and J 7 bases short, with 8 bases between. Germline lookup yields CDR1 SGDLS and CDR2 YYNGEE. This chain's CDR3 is CASTPREQYV. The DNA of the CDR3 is TGTGCCAGCACCCCCCGGGAGCAGTACGTC.

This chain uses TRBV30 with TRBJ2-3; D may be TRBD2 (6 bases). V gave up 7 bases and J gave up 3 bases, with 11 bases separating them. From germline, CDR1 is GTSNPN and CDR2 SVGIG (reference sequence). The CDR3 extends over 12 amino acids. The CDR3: CAFFGGTDTQYF. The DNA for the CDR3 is TGTGCCTTTTTTGGGGGGACAGATACGCAGTATTTT.

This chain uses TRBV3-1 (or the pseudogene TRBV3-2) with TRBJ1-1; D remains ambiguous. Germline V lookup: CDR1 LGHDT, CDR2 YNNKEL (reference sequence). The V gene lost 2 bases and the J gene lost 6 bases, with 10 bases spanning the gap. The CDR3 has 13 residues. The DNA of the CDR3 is TGTGCCAGCAGCCAAAGAGGCGGCGCTGAAGCTTTCTTT. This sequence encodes CASSQRGGAEAFF.

In DNA form, the CDR3 reads TGTGCCAGCAGTGCCCGGACTACAGCGAACTATGGCTACACCTTC. This sequence encodes CASSARTTANYGYTF. V usage is TRBV6-6 and J usage is TRBJ1-2; D not certain. The CDR3 is 15 amino acids. Germline V lookup: CDR1 MNHNY, CDR2 SVGAGI (reference sequence). The V end was cut by 5 bases, the J end by 2 bases, with 15 bases between.

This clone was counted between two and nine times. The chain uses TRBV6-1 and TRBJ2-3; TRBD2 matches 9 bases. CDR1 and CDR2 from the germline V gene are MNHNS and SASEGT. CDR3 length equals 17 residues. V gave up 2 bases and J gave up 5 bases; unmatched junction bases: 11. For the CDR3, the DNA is TGTGCCAGCAGTGAACAAACTGGCGGGGGGGCCGGAGATACGCAGTATTTT. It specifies CASSEQTGGGAGDTQYF.

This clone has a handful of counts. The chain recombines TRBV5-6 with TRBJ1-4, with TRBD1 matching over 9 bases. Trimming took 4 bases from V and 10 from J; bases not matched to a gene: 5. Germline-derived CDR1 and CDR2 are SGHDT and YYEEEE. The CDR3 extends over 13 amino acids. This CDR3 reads CASSQQGARKLFF. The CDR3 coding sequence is TGTGCCAGCAGCCAACAGGGGGCGCGAAAACTGTTTTTT. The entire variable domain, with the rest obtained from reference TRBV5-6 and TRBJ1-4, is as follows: DAGVTQSPTHLIKTRGQQVTLRCSPKSGHDTVSWYQQALGQGPQFIFQYYEEEERQRGNFPDRFSGHQFPNYSSELNVNALLLGDSALYLCASSQQGARKLFFGSGTQLSVL.

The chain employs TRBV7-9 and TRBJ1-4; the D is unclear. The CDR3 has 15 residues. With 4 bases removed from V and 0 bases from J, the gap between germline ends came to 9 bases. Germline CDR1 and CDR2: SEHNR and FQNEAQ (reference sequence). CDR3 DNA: TGTGCCAGCAGCTCGGGTATTACAACTAATGAAAAACTGTTTTTT. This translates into CASSSGITTNEKLFF.